This TCR beta chain was found in a study of T-cell reconstitution after alpha-beta-depleted transplantation in children. Germline-derived CDR1 and CDR2 are MNHEY and SVGEGT. The CDR3 spans 14 residues. Between the trimmed V and J ends, which lost 0 bases and 7 bases, there was a span of 12 bases. Unique molecular identifiers were built into the TCRbeta library. TCRdb re-derived calls from the PCR reads in MiXCR, one entry per CDR3 protein. This repertoire shows about 420,000 distinct CDR3 sequences, roughly 16% found once; its top ten account for 25% to 30%. The sequence was obtained from a boy younger than two who had a stem cell transplant for Wiskott-Aldrich syndrome, so the T cells may come from the graft donor. Sequenced material: PBMCs, mostly from graft donor cells, taken 360 days after TCRalphabeta/CD19-depleted stem cell transplant. The genes are TRBV6-2 or TRBV6-3 and TRBJ1-2; D call uncertain. CDR3 bases: TGTGCCAGCAGTTACTCCTCGACATCCCGTGGCTACACCTTC. This encodes CASSYSSTSRGYTF.